Listed here are 25 T cell receptor beta chains from one sample, sequenced in a study of OX40 agonist ivuxolimab in advanced cancers. Clones were sequenced by immunoSEQ multiplex PCR, and TCRdb holds only the in-frame ones, with some missing. The sample yields about 59,000 clones, around 87% seen once. The source material was CD4+ or CD8+ T cells sorted from blood, sampled in a trial of the OX40 agonist ivuxolimab. The receptors come from an adult with an advanced solid tumor such as melanoma, head and neck, liver or kidney cancer.

The chain uses TRBV7-2 and TRBJ2-1; 13 positions match TRBD2. The CDR3 totals 17 residues. The V and J ends lost 4 bases and 9 bases, in that order; junction bases with no gene match: 12. The V gene's germline CDR1 is SGHTA and CDR2 FQGNSA. The DNA for the CDR3 is TGTGCCAGCAGCTCACCTATACTAGCGGGAGGGCTTCTTGAGCAGTTCTTC. This codes for CASSSPILAGGLLEQFF.

The J gene is TRBJ2-1, the V gene TRBV7-3, with a weak D call TRBD2 (5 bases). Trimming shortened V by 5 bases and J by 9 bases, and 11 bases separated the two germline ends. Germline CDR1 and CDR2: SGHTA and FQGTGA. The CDR3 loop spans 12 amino acids. CDR3 sequence (DNA): TGTGCCAGCAGCGAGCCGGGGAGTGAGCAGTTCTTC. Translating it yields CASSEPGSEQFF.

The V gene is TRBV30, the J gene TRBJ2-7; tentative D call: TRBD1 (5 bases). The germline gives CDR1 GTSNPN, CDR2 SVGIG (reference sequence). The CDR3 spans 14 residues. Between the trimmed V and J ends, which lost 3 bases and 2 bases, there was a span of 14 bases. Here the CDR3 DNA reads TGTGCCTGGAGAAGGACACAATATACCTACGAGCAGTACTTC. It specifies CAWRRTQYTYEQYF.

With regard to this clone: An end of the junction does not agree with germline; a read error may underlie this. The genes are TRBV7-9 and TRBJ1-5; no clear D gene. The CDR3 has 13 amino acids. From germline, CDR1 is SEHNR and CDR2 FQNEAQ (reference sequence). CDR3 sequence: CASGFGVNQPQHF. In nucleotides, the CDR3 is TGTGCCAGCGGCTTTGGGGTAAATCAGCCCCAGCATTTT.

The chain couples TRBV2 to TRBJ2-6; D is ambiguous. CDR3 length: 13 residues. The V end lost 6 bases, the J end lost 0 bases, and 3 bases lay between the germline ends. CDR1 and CDR2 from the germline V gene are SNHLY and FYNNEI. CDR3 DNA sequence: TGTGCCAGCAGGGACTCTGGGGCCAACGTCCTGACTTTC. This codes for CASRDSGANVLTF.

The CDR3 region has the DNA TGTGCCAGCCAGGGTGGTGGGGCCGTGAGGGCTTTCTTT. Its translation is CASQGGGAVRAFF. This rearrangement joins TRBV5-6 to TRBJ1-1, with D perhaps TRBD1 (5 bases). The germline V gene has CDR1 SGHDT and CDR2 YYEEEE. CDR3 length: 13 amino acids. With 7 bases removed from V and 11 bases from J, the gap between germline ends came to 21 bases.

This chain connects TRBV6-5 to TRBJ2-1; 12 nucleotides agree with TRBD2. Unmatched junction bases numbered 5, after V lost 5 bases and J lost 6 bases. The CDR3 sequence is 15 residues long. CDR1 MNHEY and CDR2 SVGAGI come from the germline V gene. The CDR3 region is CASSRLAGAINEQFF. The CDR3 DNA reads as TGTGCCAGCAGTCGACTAGCGGGAGCGATCAATGAGCAGTTCTTC.

V is TRBV2 and J is TRBJ1-1; 8 bases are a match to TRBD1. CDR3 length equals 12 residues. Germline trimming cut 7 bases from V and 6 bases from J; bases unmatched to any gene: 4. Germline assignment: CDR1 SNHLY and CDR2 FYNNEI. This CDR3 reads CASKQGVAEAFF. The CDR3 nucleotides read TGTGCCAGCAAACAGGGGGTCGCTGAAGCTTTCTTT.

The chain recombines TRBV7-2 with TRBJ1-4; 7 bases align to TRBD1. The J segment lost 3 bases and the V segment lost 5 bases, leaving 3 bases of the junction unmatched. This CDR3 is built from 14 residues. Germline V gene sequence: CDR1 SGHTA, CDR2 FQGNSA. The CDR3 protein is CASSQGGSNEKLFF. Here the CDR3 DNA reads TGTGCCAGCAGCCAGGGGGGCTCTAATGAAAAACTGTTTTTT.

The genes are TRBV9 and TRBJ2-1; 7 bases match TRBD1. CDR1 is SGDLS and CDR2 is YYNGEE in the germline V gene. V gave up 4 bases and J gave up 3 bases; unmatched junction bases: 7. The CDR3 consists of 15 residues. In DNA form, the CDR3 reads TGTGCCAGCAGCTTACGGACAGGATACTACAATGAGCAGTTCTTC. This codes for CASSLRTGYYNEQFF.

This clone came up once. The chain carries TRBV11-3 and TRBJ2-6; D is uncertain. CDR3 length: 15 amino acids. Germline values: CDR1 SGHNT, CDR2 YENEEA. The germline V and J ends were trimmed by 4 bases and 2 bases, with 9 bases remaining between them. In nucleotides, the CDR3 is TGTGCCAGCAGCTCCCCACACGCTGGGGCCAACGTCCTGACTTTC. Protein: CASSSPHAGANVLTF.

This chain connects TRBV5-4 to TRBJ2-1; TRBD2 matches at 7 bases. This CDR3 spans 15 amino acids. V lost 5 bases, J lost 5 bases, and 10 bases stayed unmatched. Germline CDR1 and CDR2: SGHNT and YYREEE (reference sequence). The CDR3 DNA is TGTGCCAGCAGTTCCCTAGCGGATTACAACAATGAGCAGTTCTTC. It is translated as CASSSLADYNNEQFF.

This chain joins TRBV28 and TRBJ1-2, with 9 bases aligning to TRBD1. The J segment lost 6 bases and the V segment lost 6 bases, leaving 14 bases of the junction unmatched. CDR1 and CDR2 from the germline V gene are MDHEN and SYDVKM. This CDR3 spans 16 amino acids. The CDR3 reads CASSFPNRGRKDGYTF. Here the CDR3 DNA reads TGTGCCAGCAGCTTCCCCAACAGGGGGCGTAAGGATGGCTACACCTTC.

This chain uses TRBV6-5 with TRBJ1-2, with 8 positions matching TRBD1. Trimming at V came to 6 bases and at J to 0 bases, leaving 3 bases not matched to a gene. The germline gives CDR1 MNHEY, CDR2 SVGAGI. This CDR3 has 14 amino acids. The DNA for the CDR3 is TGTGCCAGCAGCAGGGGACAGGCTAACTATGGCTACACCTTC. Translated, it gives CASSRGQANYGYTF.

The chain employs TRBV14 and TRBJ2-7, with D unclear. The germline V and J ends were trimmed by 0 bases and 5 bases, with 14 bases remaining between them. CDR1 is SGHDN, CDR2 FVKESK, per germline. The CDR3 spans 15 residues. DNA for the CDR3: TGTGCCAGCAGCCAAGATTTCCGAAGGTTGGACGAGCAGTACTTC. Residues: CASSQDFRRLDEQYF.

The V and J genes are TRBV5-1 and TRBJ2-1; the match to TRBD2 covers 9 bases. The germline CDR1 and CDR2 sequences are SGHRS and YFSETQ. V trimming: 0 bases; J trimming: 9 bases; junction bases outside the gene matches: 10. The CDR3 has 16 residues. CDR3 amino acids: CASSLGLAGPTGEQFF. The CDR3 nucleotides read TGCGCCAGCAGCTTGGGGCTAGCGGGGCCTACAGGTGAGCAGTTCTTC.

The chain combines TRBV18 with TRBJ1-5, with D possibly matching TRBD1 (5 bases). Per germline, CDR1 KGHSH and CDR2 LQKENI. V dropped 5 bases and J dropped 0 bases, with 14 bases sitting between them. The CDR3 totals 16 residues. In DNA form, the CDR3 reads TGTGCCAGCTCAACGGGACCGATCCATAGCAATCAGCCCCAGCATTTT. It translates to CASSTGPIHSNQPQHF.

The chain uses TRBV11-2 and TRBJ1-1; D ambiguous. The germline V gene has CDR1 SGHAT and CDR2 FQNNGV. The V end lost 0 bases, the J end lost 4 bases, and 9 bases lay between the germline ends. The CDR3 length is 14 residues. CDR3 residues: CASSLEGGSTEAFF. CDR3 sequence (DNA): TGTGCCAGCAGCTTAGAGGGAGGAAGCACTGAAGCTTTCTTT.

The chain carries TRBV5-1 and TRBJ2-7; 10 bases map to TRBD1. The CDR3 loop spans 17 amino acids. V shed 2 bases, J shed 4 bases, and the junction held 12 bases outside the gene matches. Germline-derived CDR1 and CDR2 are SGHRS and YFSETQ. Here the CDR3 reads CASSFPYRTGGGYEQYF. CDR3 DNA sequence: TGCGCCAGCAGCTTCCCCTACAGGACAGGGGGAGGTTACGAGCAGTACTTC.

Only a few counts were recorded for this clone. V is TRBV4-1 and J is TRBJ2-6, with no clear D. V gave up 1 base and J gave up 5 bases, with 12 bases separating them. The CDR3 covers 16 residues. The germline V gene has CDR1 MGHRA and CDR2 YSYEKL. The CDR3, as DNA: TGCGCCAGCAGCCAAGTTCGCGGTTTAAGGGCCAACGTCCTGACTTTC. The encoded protein is CASSQVRGLRANVLTF.

The chain links TRBV28 to TRBJ2-1, with no clear D. CDR1 and CDR2 from the germline V gene are MDHEN and SYDVKM. The V end lost 5 bases, the J end lost 9 bases, and 11 bases lay between the germline ends. CDR3 length: 12 residues. The CDR3 reads CASSPHPGEQFF. The CDR3 DNA is TGTGCCAGCAGTCCCCACCCCGGTGAGCAGTTCTTC.

The V gene is TRBV9, the J gene TRBJ2-1, with TRBD1 identical over 10 bases. This CDR3 is built from 15 residues. The ends lost 4 bases at V and 4 bases at J; junction bases unmatched: 5. Per the germline V gene, CDR1 is SGDLS and CDR2 is YYNGEE. The chain's CDR3 is CASSKRDRGYNEQFF. CDR3 coding DNA: TGTGCCAGCAGCAAACGGGACAGGGGTTACAATGAGCAGTTCTTC.

J is TRBJ2-1 and V is TRBV4-2; 10 positions match TRBD2. There are 21 residues in the CDR3. Trimming removed 0 bases from V and 1 base from J; junction bases left unmatched: 15. Per germline, CDR1 LGHNA and CDR2 YNFKEQ. CDR3 nucleotides: TGTGCCAGCAGCCAAGAGAGCGTGGTCGGTAGCGGGGGGTCTTCCTACAATGAGCAGTTCTTC. Translated: CASSQESVVGSGGSSYNEQFF.

This clone was recorded once. This chain joins TRBV11-1 and TRBJ1-6; D call uncertain. V gave up 3 bases and J gave up 8 bases, with 8 bases separating them. The CDR3 runs to 13 residues. The germline V gene encodes CDR1 SGHAT and CDR2 FQDESV (reference sequence). CDR3 loop: CASSFQNDSPLHF. The CDR3 DNA sequence: TGTGCCAGCAGCTTTCAGAACGATTCACCCCTCCACTTT.

The chain uses TRBV28 and TRBJ1-2, with 8 bases identical to TRBD1. Germline V gene data show CDR1 as MDHEN and CDR2 as SYDVKM. This CDR3 comprises 14 residues. V lost 5 bases, J lost 7 bases, and 9 bases stayed unmatched. The CDR3 spells CASSPPGGDSGYTF. CDR3 in DNA: TGTGCCAGCAGTCCACCAGGGGGCGATTCTGGCTACACCTTC.